These 7 T cell receptor beta chains were sequenced from one sample in a study of Ad26.COV2.S vaccination and SARS-CoV-2 variants. Sequencing used immunoSEQ multiplex PCR; TCRdb keeps in-frame clones, though not all of them. Of roughly 350,000 clones detected, roughly nine tenths appear once; the ten largest clones hold 6.4%. Regarding treatment: about 20 received Ad26.COV2.S at low or high dose, single or two shots; several received placebo; per-sample allocation not given. Sampling occurred on day 63 after the first vaccine or placebo injection. The sample consisted of peripheral blood, taken in a trial of Ad26.COV2.S vaccine versus placebo. Every receptor here comes from a person aged 18 to 65 who received the Ad26.COV2.S COVID-19 vaccine or a placebo.

The rearrangement joins TRBV19 to TRBJ2-1, with a weak D call TRBD2 (5 bases). The CDR3 is 15 residues long. The V and J ends lost 1 base and 2 bases respectively, with 9 bases between them. Germline V lookup: CDR1 LNHDA, CDR2 SQIVND (reference sequence). The CDR3 DNA reads TGTGCCAGTAGTATAGTGAGGGAGACCTACAATGAGCAGTTCTTC. It yields the protein CASSIVRETYNEQFF.

The rearrangement links TRBV6-5 to TRBJ1-1; D is undetermined. This CDR3 region has 13 residues. Germline V CDR1 and CDR2: MNHEY, SVGAGI. Trimming took off 8 bases at V and 4 bases at J, with 14 bases between the two ends. DNA of the CDR3: TGTGCCAGCCCCACGCCCCAGTTCACTGAAGCTTTCTTT. It codes for CASPTPQFTEAFF.

CDR3: CATSSRRIAGGGETQYF. The CDR3 DNA follows: TGTGCCACCAGCAGTCGGAGAATAGCGGGGGGCGGGGAGACCCAGTACTTC. V usage is TRBV15 and J usage is TRBJ2-5; 10 nucleotides agree with TRBD2. The V and J ends lost 3 bases and 5 bases, in that order; junction bases with no gene match: 12. From germline, CDR1 is LNHNV and CDR2 YYDKDF (reference sequence). CDR3 length: 17 residues. The entire variable domain, with the rest obtained from reference TRBV15 and TRBJ2-5, is as follows: DAMVIQNPRYQVTQFGKPVTLSCSQTLNHNVMYWYQQKSSQAPKLLFHYYDKDFNNEADTPDNFQSRRPNTSFCFLDIRSPGLGDTAMYLCATSSRRIAGGGETQYFGPGTRLLVL.

This chain joins TRBV6-4 and TRBJ2-2, with a tentative D call TRBD1 (5 bases). Germline loops: CDR1 MRHNA, CDR2 SNTAGT. The V and J ends lost 5 bases and 5 bases respectively, with 9 bases between them. This CDR3 contains 13 residues. CDR3 amino acids: CASSPTETGELFF. In DNA form, the CDR3 reads TGTGCCAGCAGTCCGACAGAAACCGGGGAGCTGTTTTTT.

This sequence joins TRBV6-2 or TRBV6-3 and TRBJ2-2; D is ambiguous. The CDR3 is made up of 13 amino acids. Trimming shortened V by 2 bases and J by 4 bases, and 5 bases separated the two germline ends. Germline CDR1 is MNHEY and CDR2 is SVGEGT. This CDR3 is CASSYARTGELFF. The CDR3 nucleotides read TGTGCCAGCAGTTACGCGCGCACCGGGGAGCTGTTTTTT.

This clone was counted only a few times. This chain links TRBV20-1 with TRBJ1-1, with D uncertain. CDR1 is DFQATT, CDR2 SNEGSKA, per germline (reference sequence). Trimming shortened V by 6 bases and J by 8 bases, and 13 bases separated the two germline ends. CDR3 length: 11 residues. The CDR3, as DNA: TGCAGTGCCCCTCCGATCCAGGAAGCTTTCTTT. It is translated as CSAPPIQEAFF.

The rearrangement uses TRBV6-4 and TRBJ1-2, with TRBD1 as a possible D gene (6 bases). Germline values: CDR1 MRHNA, CDR2 SNTAGT. The CDR3 extends over 15 amino acids. V was cut by 0 bases and J by 6 bases, with 14 bases left in between. CDR3 loop: CASSDSPRGAHGYTF. The DNA of the CDR3 is TGTGCCAGCAGTGACTCCCCTCGGGGGGCCCATGGCTACACCTTC.